This TCR beta chain was documented in a study of spatial heterogeneity in lung cancer. Points from the study as a whole: Expanded alpha and beta TCR counts within tumors tracked tumor mutation counts.

TCRdb independently ran MiXCR on the 5' RACE reads; one entry per CDR3 protein. Here the sample spans 200 or so distinct CDR3 sequences, under 30% being singletons. Time point here: sample taken at primary tumor resection. The CDR3 totals 15 residues. V was pared by 4 bases and J by 4 bases, with 8 bases of the junction left unmatched. Germline V gene data show CDR1 as SGDLS and CDR2 as YYNGEE. Details on this clonotype: Its antigen remains unidentified. This beta chain is off target for a library built for alpha chains, so its abundance means little.

This material consisted of lung tumor tissue, taken at surgery. The source of this sequence is a male donor with early-stage non-small cell lung cancer. The chain links TRBV9 to TRBJ2-1; 7 bases align to TRBD1. In nucleotides, the CDR3 is TGTGCCAGCAGCCCTAGACAGGGACAGTACAATGAGCAGTTCTTC. Translating it yields CASSPRQGQYNEQFF.